A selection of T cell receptor beta chains follows, all from one sample in a study of cytomegalovirus exposure and HLA in healthy donors. Clones were sequenced by immunoSEQ multiplex PCR, and TCRdb holds only the in-frame ones, with some missing. The sample holds about 140,000 clones, roughly 9.7% seen once. Sequences were obtained from PBMCs. All receptors come from a man aged 45-65 years in good health and CMV-seronegative. Each CDR3 is given with its conserved first and last residue. The D gene is left open where the match is weak. Some rows mark clone size as missing; the rest say once, few, many or name a class of expanded clone.

V: TRBV5-1; size: few; J: TRBJ2-7; D: -; CDR3: CASHGQGGTYEQYF; DNA: TGCGCCAGCCATGGGCAGGGGGGAACCTACGAGCAGTACTTC
V: TRBV2; size: few; J: TRBJ2-5; D: -; CDR3: CASSGRLGRNQETQYF; DNA: TGTGCCAGCAGTGGCAGGCTTGGGCGAAACCAAGAGACCCAGTACTTC
V: TRBV6-6; size: -; J: TRBJ1-5; D: -; CDR3: CASSHDSFEHF; DNA: TGTGCCAGCAGTCACGACAGTTTTGAGCATTTT
V: TRBV2; size: -; J: TRBJ1-1; D: TRBD1; CDR3: CASSGTGTMNTEAFF; DNA: TGTGCCAGCAGCGGGACAGGGACTATGAACACTGAAGCTTTCTTT
V: TRBV6-1; size: -; J: TRBJ1-5; D: -; CDR3: CASSEPVRQATYQPQHF; DNA: TGTGCCAGCAGTGAGCCCGTCCGACAGGCCACTTACCAGCCCCAGCATTTT
V: TRBV30; size: -; J: TRBJ1-4; D: -; CDR3: CAWSEGATNEKLFF; DNA: TGTGCCTGGAGCGAGGGGGCAACTAATGAAAAACTGTTTTTT
V: TRBV30; size: few; J: TRBJ1-4; D: TRBD1; CDR3: CAWSGPGTGRDEKLFF; DNA: TGTGCCTGGAGTGGGCCCGGGACAGGGAGGGATGAAAAACTGTTTTTT
V: TRBV5-1; size: -; J: TRBJ2-1; D: -; CDR3: CASQKGGGDEQFF; DNA: TGCGCCAGCCAAAAGGGGGGGGGTGATGAGCAGTTCTTC
V: TRBV5-1; size: few; J: TRBJ1-1; D: TRBD1; CDR3: CASSPAGQGEAFF; DNA: TGCGCCAGCAGCCCAGCGGGACAGGGGGAAGCTTTCTTT
V: TRBV28; size: -; J: TRBJ1-1; D: -; CDR3: CASSLTGRGTEAFF; DNA: TGTGCCAGCAGTTTAACAGGGAGGGGAACTGAAGCTTTCTTT
V: TRBV7-2; size: -; J: TRBJ2-1; D: -; CDR3: CASSLDASSYNEQFF; DNA: TGTGCCAGCAGCTTAGATGCCAGCTCCTACAATGAGCAGTTCTTC
V: TRBV19; size: -; J: TRBJ1-5; D: TRBD1; CDR3: CASSPGGQVGNQPQHF; DNA: TGTGCCAGTAGTCCAGGGGGACAGGTTGGGAATCAGCCCCAGCATTTT
V: TRBV6-6; size: once; J: TRBJ2-4; D: TRBD2; CDR3: CASKTGGGGNIQYF; DNA: TGTGCCAGTAAAACGGGAGGGGGTGGGAACATTCAGTACTTC
V: TRBV7-6; size: -; J: TRBJ2-1; D: TRBD1; CDR3: CASSLEDRGYDEQFF; DNA: TGTGCCAGCAGCTTAGAGGACAGGGGCTACGATGAGCAGTTCTTC
V: TRBV4-1; size: few; J: TRBJ2-5; D: -; CDR3: CASSQGPTETQYF; DNA: TGCGCCAGCAGCCAAGGGCCCACAGAGACCCAGTACTTC
V: TRBV9; size: -; J: TRBJ1-2; D: TRBD1; CDR3: CASSVDVTGDYGYTF; DNA: TGTGCCAGCAGCGTAGATGTGACAGGGGACTATGGCTACACCTTC
V: TRBV27; size: few; J: TRBJ1-4; D: -; CDR3: CASRANQVINEKLFF; DNA: TGTGCCAGCAGGGCCAACCAGGTCATAAATGAAAAACTGTTTTTT
V: TRBV6-5; size: few; J: TRBJ2-2; D: -; CDR3: CAVSKGSGELFF; DNA: TGTGCCGTCTCCAAGGGGTCCGGGGAGCTGTTTTTT
V: TRBV6-4; size: few; J: TRBJ1-1; D: -; CDR3: CASSDNWNTEAFF; DNA: TGTGCCAGCAGTGACAACTGGAACACTGAAGCTTTCTTT
V: TRBV2; size: few; J: TRBJ2-7; D: TRBD1; CDR3: CASSRTGGSYEQYF; DNA: TGTGCCAGCAGTCGAACAGGGGGAAGCTACGAGCAGTACTTC
V: TRBV7-8; size: few; J: TRBJ2-7; D: -; CDR3: CASSYRGSGTPPYEQYF; DNA: TGTGCCAGCAGCTACCGGGGTAGTGGGACACCTCCCTACGAGCAGTACTTC
V: TRBV10-1; size: few; J: TRBJ2-1; D: TRBD2; CDR3: CASQSGRPSNEQFF; DNA: TGCGCCAGCCAAAGCGGGAGGCCTTCCAATGAGCAGTTCTTC
V: TRBV10-3; size: -; J: TRBJ2-7; D: TRBD2; CDR3: CAITVREGNYEQYF; DNA: TGTGCCATCACCGTCCGGGAGGGCAACTACGAGCAGTACTTC
V: TRBV11-2; size: few; J: TRBJ1-1; D: -; CDR3: CASSLDIGGPRTEAFF; DNA: TGTGCCAGCAGCTTAGATATCGGGGGGCCTCGCACTGAAGCTTTCTTT
V: TRBV6-4; size: -; J: TRBJ2-3; D: TRBD1; CDR3: CASDRDRGTDTQYF; DNA: TGTGCCAGCGACCGGGACAGAGGCACAGATACGCAGTATTTT
V: TRBV5-1; size: few; J: TRBJ2-7; D: TRBD2; CDR3: CASSFSGLAGVNEQYF; DNA: TGCGCCAGCAGCTTTTCGGGACTAGCGGGAGTGAACGAGCAGTACTTC
V: TRBV7-7; size: few; J: TRBJ2-5; D: -; CDR3: CASSLAQGLWGETQYF; DNA: TGTGCTAGCAGCTTAGCGCAGGGACTTTGGGGAGAGACCCAGTACTTC
V: TRBV28; size: -; J: TRBJ1-3; D: TRBD1; CDR3: CASDGGQAARVGNTIYF; DNA: TGTGCCAGCGATGGTGGACAGGCGGCGCGGGTTGGAAACACCATATATTTT
V: TRBV7-9; size: -; J: TRBJ1-5; D: TRBD1; CDR3: CASSLGQVPNQPQHF; DNA: TGTGCCAGCAGCCTGGGACAGGTACCCAATCAGCCCCAGCATTTT
V: TRBV19; size: few; J: TRBJ2-2; D: -; CDR3: CASIAQRGTGELFF; DNA: TGTGCCAGTATAGCCCAAAGGGGGACCGGGGAGCTGTTTTTT
V: TRBV5-8; size: -; J: TRBJ1-2; D: -; CDR3: CASSRGSGFGYTF; DNA: TGTGCCAGCAGCCGCGGGTCTGGCTTTGGCTACACCTTC